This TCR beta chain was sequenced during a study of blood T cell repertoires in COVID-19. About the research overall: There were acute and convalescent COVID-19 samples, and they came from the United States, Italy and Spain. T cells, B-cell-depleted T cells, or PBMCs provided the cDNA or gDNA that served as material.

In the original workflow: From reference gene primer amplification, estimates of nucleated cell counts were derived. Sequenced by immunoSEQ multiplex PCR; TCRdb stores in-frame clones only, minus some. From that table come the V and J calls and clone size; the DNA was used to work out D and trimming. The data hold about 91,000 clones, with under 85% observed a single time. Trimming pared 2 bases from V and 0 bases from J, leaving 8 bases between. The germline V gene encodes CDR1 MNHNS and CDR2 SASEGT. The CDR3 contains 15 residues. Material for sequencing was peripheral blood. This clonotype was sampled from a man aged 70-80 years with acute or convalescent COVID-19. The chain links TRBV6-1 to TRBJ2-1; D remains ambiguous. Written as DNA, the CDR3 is TGTGCCAGCAGTGAATGGAGTAGCTCCTACAATGAGCAGTTCTTC. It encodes CASSEWSSSYNEQFF.